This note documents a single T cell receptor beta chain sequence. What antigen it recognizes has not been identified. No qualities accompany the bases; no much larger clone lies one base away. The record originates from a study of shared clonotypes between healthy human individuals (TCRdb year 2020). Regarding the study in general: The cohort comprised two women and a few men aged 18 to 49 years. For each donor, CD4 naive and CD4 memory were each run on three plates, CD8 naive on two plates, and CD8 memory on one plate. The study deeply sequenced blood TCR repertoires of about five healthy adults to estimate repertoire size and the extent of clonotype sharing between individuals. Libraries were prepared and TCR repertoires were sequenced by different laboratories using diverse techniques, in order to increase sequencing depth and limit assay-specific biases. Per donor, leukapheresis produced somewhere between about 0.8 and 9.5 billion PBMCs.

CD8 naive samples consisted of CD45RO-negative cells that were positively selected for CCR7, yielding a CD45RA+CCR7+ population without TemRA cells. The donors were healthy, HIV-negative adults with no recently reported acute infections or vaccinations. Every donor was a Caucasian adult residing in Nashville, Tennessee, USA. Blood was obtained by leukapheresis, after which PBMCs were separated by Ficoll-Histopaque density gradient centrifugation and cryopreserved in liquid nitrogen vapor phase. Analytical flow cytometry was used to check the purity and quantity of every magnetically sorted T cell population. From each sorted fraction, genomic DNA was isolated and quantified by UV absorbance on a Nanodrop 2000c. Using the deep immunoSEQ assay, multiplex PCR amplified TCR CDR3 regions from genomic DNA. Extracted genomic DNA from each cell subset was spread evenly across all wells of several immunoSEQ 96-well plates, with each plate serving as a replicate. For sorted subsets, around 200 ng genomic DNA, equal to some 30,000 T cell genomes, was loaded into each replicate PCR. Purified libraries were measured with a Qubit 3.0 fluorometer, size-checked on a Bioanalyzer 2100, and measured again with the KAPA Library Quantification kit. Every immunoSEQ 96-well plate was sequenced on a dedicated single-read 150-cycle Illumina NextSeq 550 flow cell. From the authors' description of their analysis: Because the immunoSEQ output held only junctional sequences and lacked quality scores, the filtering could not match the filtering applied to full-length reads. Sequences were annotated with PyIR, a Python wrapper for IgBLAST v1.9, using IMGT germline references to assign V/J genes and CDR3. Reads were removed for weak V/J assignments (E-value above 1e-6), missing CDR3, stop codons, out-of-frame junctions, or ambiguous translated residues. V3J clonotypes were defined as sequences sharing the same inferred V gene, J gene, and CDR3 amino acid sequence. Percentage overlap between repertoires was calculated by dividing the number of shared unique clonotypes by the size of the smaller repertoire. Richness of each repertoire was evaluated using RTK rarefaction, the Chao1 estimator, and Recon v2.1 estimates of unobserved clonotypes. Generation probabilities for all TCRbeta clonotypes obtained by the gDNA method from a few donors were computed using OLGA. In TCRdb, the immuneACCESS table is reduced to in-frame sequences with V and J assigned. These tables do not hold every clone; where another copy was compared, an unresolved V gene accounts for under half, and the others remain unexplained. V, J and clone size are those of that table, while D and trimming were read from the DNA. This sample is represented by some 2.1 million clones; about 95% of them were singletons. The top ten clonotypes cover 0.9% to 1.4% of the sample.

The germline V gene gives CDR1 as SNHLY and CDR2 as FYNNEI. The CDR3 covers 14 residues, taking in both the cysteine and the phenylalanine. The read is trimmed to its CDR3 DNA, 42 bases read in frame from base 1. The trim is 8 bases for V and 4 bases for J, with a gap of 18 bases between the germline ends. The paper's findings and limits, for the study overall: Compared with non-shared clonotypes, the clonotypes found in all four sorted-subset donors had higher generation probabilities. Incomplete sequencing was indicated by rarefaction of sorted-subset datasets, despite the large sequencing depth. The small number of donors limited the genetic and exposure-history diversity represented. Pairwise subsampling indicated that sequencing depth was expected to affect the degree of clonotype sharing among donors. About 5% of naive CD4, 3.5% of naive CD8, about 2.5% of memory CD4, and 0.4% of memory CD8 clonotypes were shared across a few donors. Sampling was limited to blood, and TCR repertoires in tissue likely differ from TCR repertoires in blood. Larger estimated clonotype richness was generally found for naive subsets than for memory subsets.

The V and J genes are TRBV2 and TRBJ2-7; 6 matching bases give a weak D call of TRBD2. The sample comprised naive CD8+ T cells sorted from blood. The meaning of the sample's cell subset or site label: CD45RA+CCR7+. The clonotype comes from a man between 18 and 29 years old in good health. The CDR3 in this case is CASLTSQEGYEQYF. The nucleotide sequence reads TGTGCCAGCCTGACCAGCCAGGAGGGGTACGAGCAGTACTTC.